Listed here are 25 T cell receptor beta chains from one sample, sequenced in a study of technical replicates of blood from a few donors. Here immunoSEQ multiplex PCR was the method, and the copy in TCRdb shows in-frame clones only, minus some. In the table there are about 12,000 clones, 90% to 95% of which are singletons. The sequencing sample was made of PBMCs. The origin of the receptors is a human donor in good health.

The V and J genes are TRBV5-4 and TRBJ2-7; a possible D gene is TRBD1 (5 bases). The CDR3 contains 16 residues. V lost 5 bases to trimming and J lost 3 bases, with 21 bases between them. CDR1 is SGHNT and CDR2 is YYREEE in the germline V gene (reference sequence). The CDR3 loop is CASSERTGLRRYEQYF. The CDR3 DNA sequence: TGTGCCAGCAGTGAGAGAACAGGCCTGAGGCGCTACGAGCAGTACTTC. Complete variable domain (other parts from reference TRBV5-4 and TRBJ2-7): ETGVTQSPTHLIKTRGQQVTLRCSSQSGHNTVSWYQQALGQGPQFIFQYYREEENGRGNFPPRFSGLQFPNYSSELNVNALELDDSALYLCASSERTGLRRYEQYFGPGTRLTVT.

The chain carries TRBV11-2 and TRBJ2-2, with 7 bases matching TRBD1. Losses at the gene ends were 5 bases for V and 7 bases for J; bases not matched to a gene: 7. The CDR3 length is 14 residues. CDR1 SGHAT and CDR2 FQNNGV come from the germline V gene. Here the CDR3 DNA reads TGTGCCAGCAGCCCGCGGACAGGACGCGGGGAGCTGTTTTTT. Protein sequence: CASSPRTGRGELFF.

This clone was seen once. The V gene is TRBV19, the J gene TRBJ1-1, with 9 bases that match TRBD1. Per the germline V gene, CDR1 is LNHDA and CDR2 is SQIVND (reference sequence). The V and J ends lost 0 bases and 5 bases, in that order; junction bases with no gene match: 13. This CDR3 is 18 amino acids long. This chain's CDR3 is CASSIDQGQRTGVTEAFF. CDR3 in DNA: TGTGCCAGTAGTATAGATCAGGGCCAAAGGACAGGGGTTACTGAAGCTTTCTTT.

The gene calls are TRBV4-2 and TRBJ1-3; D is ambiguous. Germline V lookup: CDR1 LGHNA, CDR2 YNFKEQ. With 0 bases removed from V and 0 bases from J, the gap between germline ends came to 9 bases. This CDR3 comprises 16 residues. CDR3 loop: CASSQEVGSSGNTIYF. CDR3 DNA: TGTGCCAGCAGCCAAGAGGTTGGGAGCTCTGGAAACACCATATATTTT.

CDR3 sequence reads: CASSLGGTGSYEQYF. The CDR3 nucleotides are TGCGCCAGCAGCTTGGGAGGGACAGGGTCCTACGAGCAGTACTTC. The chain carries TRBV5-1 and TRBJ2-7; 9 nucleotides agree with TRBD1. V dropped 0 bases and J dropped 1; count of bases not matched to a gene: 2. The length of the CDR3 is 15 residues. Germline V gene data show CDR1 as SGHRS and CDR2 as YFSETQ.

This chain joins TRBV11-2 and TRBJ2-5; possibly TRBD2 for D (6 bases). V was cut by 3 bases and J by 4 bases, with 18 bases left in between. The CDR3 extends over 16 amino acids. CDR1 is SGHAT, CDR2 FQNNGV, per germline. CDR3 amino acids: CASSFNRDPAGETQYF. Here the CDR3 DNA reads TGTGCCAGCAGCTTCAACCGGGACCCAGCGGGAGAGACCCAGTACTTC.

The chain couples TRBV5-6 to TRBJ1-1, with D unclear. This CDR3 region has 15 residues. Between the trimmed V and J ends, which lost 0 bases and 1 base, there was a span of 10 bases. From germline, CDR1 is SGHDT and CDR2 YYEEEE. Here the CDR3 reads CASSLGAAQNTEAFF. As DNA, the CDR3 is TGTGCCAGCAGCTTGGGGGCAGCCCAGAACACTGAAGCTTTCTTT. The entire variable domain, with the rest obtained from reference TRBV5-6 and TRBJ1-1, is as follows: DAGVTQSPTHLIKTRGQQVTLRCSPKSGHDTVSWYQQALGQGPQFIFQYYEEEERQRGNFPDRFSGHQFPNYSSELNVNALLLGDSALYLCASSLGAAQNTEAFFGQGTRLTVV.

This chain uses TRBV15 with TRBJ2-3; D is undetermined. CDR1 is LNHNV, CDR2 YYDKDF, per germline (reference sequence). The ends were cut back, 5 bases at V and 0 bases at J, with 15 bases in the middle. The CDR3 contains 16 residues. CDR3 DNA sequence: TGTGCCACCAGCGAACTCCCAACCGCGAGCACAGATACGCAGTATTTT. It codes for CATSELPTASTDTQYF.

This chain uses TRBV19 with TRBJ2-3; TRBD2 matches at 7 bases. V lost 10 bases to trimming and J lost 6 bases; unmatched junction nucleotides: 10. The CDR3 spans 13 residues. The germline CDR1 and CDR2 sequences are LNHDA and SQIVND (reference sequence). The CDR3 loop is CATRGLPADTQYF. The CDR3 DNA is TGTGCCACCCGGGGACTACCTGCGGATACGCAGTATTTT.

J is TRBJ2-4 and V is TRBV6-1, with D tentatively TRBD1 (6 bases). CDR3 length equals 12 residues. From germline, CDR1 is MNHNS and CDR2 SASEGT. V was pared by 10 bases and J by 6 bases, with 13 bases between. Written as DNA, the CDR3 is TGTGCCATCCACCTAGGGGGAAACATTCAGTACTTC. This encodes CAIHLGGNIQYF.

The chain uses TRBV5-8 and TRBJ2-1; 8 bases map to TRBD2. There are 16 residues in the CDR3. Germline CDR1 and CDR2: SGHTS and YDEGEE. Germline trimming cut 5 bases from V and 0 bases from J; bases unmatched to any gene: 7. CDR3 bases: TGTGCCAGCAGAGACCCCAGCGGGAGCTCCTACAATGAGCAGTTCTTC. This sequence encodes CASRDPSGSSYNEQFF.

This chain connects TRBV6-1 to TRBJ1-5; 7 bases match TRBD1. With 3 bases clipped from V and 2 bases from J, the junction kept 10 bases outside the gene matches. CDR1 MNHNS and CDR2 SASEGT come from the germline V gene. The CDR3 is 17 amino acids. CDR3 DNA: TGTGCCAGCAGTGAGGGACAGCCCTCAGGAGGCAATCAGCCCCAGCATTTT. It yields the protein CASSEGQPSGGNQPQHF.

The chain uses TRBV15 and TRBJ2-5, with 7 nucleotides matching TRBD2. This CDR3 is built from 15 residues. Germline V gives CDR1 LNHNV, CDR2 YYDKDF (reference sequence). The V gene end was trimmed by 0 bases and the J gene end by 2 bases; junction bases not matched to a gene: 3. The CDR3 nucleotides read TGTGCCACCAGCAGAGACGGAGCGGGACAAGAGACCCAGTACTTC. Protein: CATSRDGAGQETQYF. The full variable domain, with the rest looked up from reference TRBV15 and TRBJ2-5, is DAMVIQNPRYQVTQFGKPVTLSCSQTLNHNVMYWYQQKSSQAPKLLFHYYDKDFNNEADTPDNFQSRRPNTSFCFLDIRSPGLGDTAMYLCATSRDGAGQETQYFGPGTRLLVL.

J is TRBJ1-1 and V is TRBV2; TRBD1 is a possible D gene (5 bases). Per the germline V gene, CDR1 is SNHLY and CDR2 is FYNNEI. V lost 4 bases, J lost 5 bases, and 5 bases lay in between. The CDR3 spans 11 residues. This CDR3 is CASSAGTEAFF. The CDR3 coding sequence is TGTGCCAGCAGTGCAGGGACTGAAGCTTTCTTT.

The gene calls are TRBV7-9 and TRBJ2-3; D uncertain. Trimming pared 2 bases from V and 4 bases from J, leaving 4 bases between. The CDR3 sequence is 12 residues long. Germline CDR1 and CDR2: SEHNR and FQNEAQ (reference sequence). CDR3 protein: CASSLRADTQYF. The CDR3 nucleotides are TGTGCCAGCAGCTTACGAGCAGATACGCAGTATTTT.

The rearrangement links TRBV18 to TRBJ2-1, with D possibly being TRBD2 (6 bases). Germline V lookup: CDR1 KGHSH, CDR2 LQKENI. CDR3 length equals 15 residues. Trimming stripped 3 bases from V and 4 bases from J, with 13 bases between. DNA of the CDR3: TGTGCCAGCTCACCTGGCCCGGGAGAATACAATGAGCAGTTCTTC. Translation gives CASSPGPGEYNEQFF.

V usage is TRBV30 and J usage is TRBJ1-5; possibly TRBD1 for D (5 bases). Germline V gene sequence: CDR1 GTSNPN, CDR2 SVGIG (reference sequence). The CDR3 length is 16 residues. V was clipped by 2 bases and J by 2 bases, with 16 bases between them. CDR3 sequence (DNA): TGTGCCTGGAGTACGAGGGGAGGATGGGGCAATCAGCCCCAGCATTTT. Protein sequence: CAWSTRGGWGNQPQHF.

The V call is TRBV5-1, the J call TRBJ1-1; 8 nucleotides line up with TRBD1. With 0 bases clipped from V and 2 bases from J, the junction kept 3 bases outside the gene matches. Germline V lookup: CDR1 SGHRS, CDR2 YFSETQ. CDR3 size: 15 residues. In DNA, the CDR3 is TGCGCCAGCAGCTTGGTGGCAGGGGGCAACACTGAAGCTTTCTTT. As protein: CASSLVAGGNTEAFF.

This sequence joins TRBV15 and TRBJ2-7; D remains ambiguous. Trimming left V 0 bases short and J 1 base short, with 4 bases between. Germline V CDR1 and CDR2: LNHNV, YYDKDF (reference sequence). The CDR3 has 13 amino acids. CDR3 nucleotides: TGTGCCACCAGCAGAGATCGGTCCTACGAGCAGTACTTC. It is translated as CATSRDRSYEQYF.

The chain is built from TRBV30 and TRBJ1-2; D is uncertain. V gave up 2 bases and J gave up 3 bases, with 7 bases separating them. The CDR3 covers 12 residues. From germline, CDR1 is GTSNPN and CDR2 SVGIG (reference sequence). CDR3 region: CAWSLGYYGYTF. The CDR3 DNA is TGTGCCTGGAGTCTGGGCTACTATGGCTACACCTTC. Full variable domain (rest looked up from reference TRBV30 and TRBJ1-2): SQTIHQWPATLVQPVGSPLSLECTVEGTSNPNLYWYRQAAGRGLQLLFYSVGIGQISSEVPQNLSASRPQDRQFILSSKKLLLSDSGFYLCAWSLGYYGYTFGSGTRLTVV.

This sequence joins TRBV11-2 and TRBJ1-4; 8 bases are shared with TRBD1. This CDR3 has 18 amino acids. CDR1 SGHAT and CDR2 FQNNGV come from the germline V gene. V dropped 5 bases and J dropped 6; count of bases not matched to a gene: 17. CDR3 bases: TGTGCCAGCAGCCCGCCCGCGGTTGTGCGGACAGGGTATGAAAAACTGTTTTTT. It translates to CASSPPAVVRTGYEKLFF.

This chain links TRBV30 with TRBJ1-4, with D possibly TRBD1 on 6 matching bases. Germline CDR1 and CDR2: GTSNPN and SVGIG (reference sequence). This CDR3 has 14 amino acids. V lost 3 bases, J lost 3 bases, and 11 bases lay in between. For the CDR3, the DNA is TGTGCCTGGAGAAAGGCAGGGGCTAATGAAAAACTGTTTTTT. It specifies CAWRKAGANEKLFF.

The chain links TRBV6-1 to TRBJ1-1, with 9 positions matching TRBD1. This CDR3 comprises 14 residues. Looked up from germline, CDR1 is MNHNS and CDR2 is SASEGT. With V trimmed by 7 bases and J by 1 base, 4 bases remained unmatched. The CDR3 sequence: CASMWDRENTEAFF. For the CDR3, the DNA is TGTGCCAGCATGTGGGACAGGGAGAACACTGAAGCTTTCTTT.

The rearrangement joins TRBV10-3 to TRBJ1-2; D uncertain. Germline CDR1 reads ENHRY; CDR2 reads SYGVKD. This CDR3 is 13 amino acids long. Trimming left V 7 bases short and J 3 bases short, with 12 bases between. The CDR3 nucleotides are TGTGCCATCACGGGGATCCGGGACTATGGCTACACCTTC. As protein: CAITGIRDYGYTF.

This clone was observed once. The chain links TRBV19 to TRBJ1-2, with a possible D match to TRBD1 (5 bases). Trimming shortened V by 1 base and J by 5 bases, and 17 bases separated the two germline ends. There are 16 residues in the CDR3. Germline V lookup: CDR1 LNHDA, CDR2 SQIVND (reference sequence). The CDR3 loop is CASSIVPETADYGYTF. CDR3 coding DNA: TGTGCCAGTAGTATAGTTCCCGAGACAGCAGATTATGGCTACACCTTC. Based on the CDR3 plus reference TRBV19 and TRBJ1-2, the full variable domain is DGGITQSPKYLFRKEGQNVTLSCEQNLNHDAMYWYRQDPGQGLRLIYYSQIVNDFQKGDIAEGYSVSREKKESFPLTVTSAQKNPTAFYLCASSIVPETADYGYTFGSGTRLTVV.